The clone carrying this T cell receptor (beta chain) was seen just once. These data originate in a study of blood T cell repertoires in COVID-19. CDR1 is GTSNPN and CDR2 is SVGIG in the germline V gene (reference sequence). Trimming removed 7 bases at V and 2 bases at J, with 12 bases between. CDR3 size: 13 residues. Repertoires were generated with immunoSEQ multiplex PCR, while TCRdb's copy carries only in-frame clones and drops some. The repertoire holds a few hundred thousand clones, with 84% as singletons. The chain is built from TRBV30 and TRBJ2-1, with D unclear. The origin of this receptor is a woman aged 40-49 years who had recovered from COVID-19. The sequenced sample consisted of peripheral blood. The CDR3 sequence: CAYITRAYNEQFF. The DNA of the CDR3 is TGTGCCTATATTACCCGGGCCTACAATGAGCAGTTCTTC.